Listed below are T cell receptor beta chains from one sample, sequenced in a study of shared clonotypes between healthy human individuals. The repertoire was sequenced with immunoSEQ multiplex PCR; TCRdb's copy has only in-frame clones and lacks some. The table shows over a million clones, with around 74% occurring only once. Sequencing used memory CD4+ T cells sorted from blood. These receptors were collected from a man between 18 and 35 years old in good health. CDR3s include the opening cysteine and the closing phenylalanine or tryptophan. The D gene is left open where the match is weak. Size is stated for part of the rows, as once, few or many counts, or as a class when the clone is expanded.

CDR3aa | CDR3nt | d_gene | abundance | j_gene | v_gene
CAWSLTGDTQYF | TGTGCCTGGAGTTTGACAGGGGATACGCAGTATTTT | TRBD1 | - | TRBJ2-3 | TRBV30
CASSTDRAMSLAEAFF | TGCGCCAGCAGCACCGACAGGGCGATGAGTCTGGCTGAAGCTTTCTTT | TRBD1 | once | TRBJ1-1 | TRBV5-1
CASSLQADTEAFF | TGTGCCAGCAGCTTACAAGCGGACACTGAAGCTTTCTTT | - | - | TRBJ1-1 | TRBV7-9
CASSWRGTDESNSPLHF | TGCGCCAGCAGCTGGAGGGGGACAGACGAGAGTAATTCACCCCTCCACTTT | TRBD1 | - | TRBJ1-6 | TRBV5-1
CASSLGQYEQYF | TGTGCCAGCAGCCTGGGCCAATACGAGCAGTACTTC | - | - | TRBJ2-7 | TRBV7-9
CSVESSPGSTEAFF | TGCAGCGTTGAAAGTTCTCCAGGGAGCACTGAAGCTTTCTTT | - | few | TRBJ1-1 | TRBV29-1
CASSFLSYEQYF | TGTGCCAGCAGCTTTTTGAGCTACGAGCAGTACTTC | - | - | TRBJ2-7 | TRBV5-4
CASSGTNTGELFF | TGTGCCAGCTCTGGAACGAACACCGGGGAGCTGTTTTTT | - | - | TRBJ2-2 | TRBV6-1
CASSYSNAEGANVLTF | TGTGCCAGCAGTTACTCGAACGCAGAGGGGGCCAACGTCCTGACTTTC | - | once | TRBJ2-6 | TRBV6-5
CSAERTVEAFF | TGCAGTGCCGAGAGAACCGTCGAAGCTTTCTTT | - | - | TRBJ1-1 | TRBV20-1
CASSYRTSEQYF | TGTGCCAGCAGCTACAGGACTAGCGAGCAGTACTTC | TRBD2 | few | TRBJ2-7 | TRBV7-9
CASSSLLAGYEQYF | TGTGCCAGCAGTTCTCTTCTAGCGGGGTACGAGCAGTACTTC | TRBD2 | - | TRBJ2-7 | TRBV6-5
CASSTGDEGYEQYF | TGTGCCAGCTCGACCGGGGACGAGGGCTACGAGCAGTACTTC | - | - | TRBJ2-7 | TRBV18
CASSLARGRAGANVLTF | TGTGCCAGCAGCTTGGCTCGAGGGAGGGCTGGGGCCAACGTCCTGACTTTC | TRBD2 | - | TRBJ2-6 | TRBV5-6
CATSRDGVSSTDTQYF | TGTGCCACCAGCAGAGATGGTGTCAGTAGCACAGATACGCAGTATTTT | - | - | TRBJ2-3 | TRBV15
CASSFSNTDTQYF | TGTGCCAGCAGCTTTTCTAACACAGATACGCAGTATTTT | - | once | TRBJ2-3 | TRBV7-6
CASSSQGRTEAFF | TGTGCCAGCAGTTCTCAAGGTAGGACTGAAGCTTTCTTT | - | few | TRBJ1-1 | TRBV27
CASSSAGAGSNQPQHF | TGTGCCAGCAGCTCCGCGGGGGCAGGTAGCAATCAGCCCCAGCATTTT | - | - | TRBJ1-5 | TRBV7-2
CASSPQGSTYNEQFF | TGCGCCAGCAGCCCGCAGGGGAGTACCTACAATGAGCAGTTCTTC | - | - | TRBJ2-1 | TRBV4-1
CASSPLQNTEAFF | TGTGCCAGCTCACCTCTACAGAACACTGAAGCTTTCTTT | - | - | TRBJ1-1 | TRBV18
CASSPQTSDIQYF | TGTGCCAGCTCACCACAGACTAGCGACATTCAGTACTTC | TRBD2 | - | TRBJ2-4 | TRBV18
CASSLRQGGTSGNTIYF | TGTGCCAGCAGTTTACGACAGGGGGGCACCTCTGGAAACACCATATATTTT | TRBD1 | once | TRBJ1-3 | TRBV28
CASSERQETQYF | TGTGCCAGCAGCGAACGCCAAGAGACCCAGTACTTC | - | - | TRBJ2-5 | TRBV28
CASSPRVRQGGEKLFF | TGTGCCAGCAGTCCACGTGTGAGACAGGGGGGCGAAAAACTGTTTTTT | TRBD1 | - | TRBJ1-4 | TRBV27
CASSLRAGTDTQYF | TGTGCCAGCAGCTTGAGGGCCGGCACAGATACGCAGTATTTT | - | - | TRBJ2-3 | TRBV5-6
CASSLSKGGKDTQYF | TGTGCCAGCAGTTTGTCTAAGGGGGGGAAGGATACGCAGTATTTT | - | - | TRBJ2-3 | TRBV28
CASSEAGEQYF | TGTGCCAGCAGTGAAGCGGGAGAGCAGTACTTC | - | - | TRBJ2-7 | TRBV2
CASSFDRGREETQYF | TGTGCCAGCAGCTTCGACAGGGGGCGAGAGGAGACCCAGTACTTC | TRBD1 | - | TRBJ2-5 | TRBV7-8
CASNIQLYTGNTIYF | TGTGCCAGCAACATACAGCTTTACACTGGAAACACCATATATTTT | - | few | TRBJ1-3 | TRBV6-1
CASSVEQGGEQYF | TGTGCCAGCAGCGTAGAACAGGGGGGCGAGCAGTACTTC | TRBD1 | - | TRBJ2-7 | TRBV9
CASSTLGGGTQETQYF | TGTGCCAGCAGCACACTAGGCGGGGGTACCCAAGAGACCCAGTACTTC | TRBD2 | - | TRBJ2-5 | TRBV7-2
CSVRTVFSYEQYF | TGCAGCGTTCGGACGGTATTCTCCTACGAGCAGTACTTC | - | many | TRBJ2-7 | TRBV29-1
CASTTVWTNEKLFF | TGTGCCAGCACAACGGTTTGGACTAATGAAAAACTGTTTTTT | - | - | TRBJ1-4 | TRBV6-1
CASSPGVRNTEAFF | TGTGCCAGCAGCCCTGGGGTTCGGAACACTGAAGCTTTCTTT | - | - | TRBJ1-1 | TRBV5-5
CASSPGQGDYHGYTF | TGCGCCAGCAGCCCGGGACAGGGGGATTATCATGGCTACACCTTC | TRBD1 | once | TRBJ1-2 | TRBV10-1
CASSPRQRGNSGNTIYF | TGTGCCAGCAGCCCAAGACAGCGGGGGAACTCTGGAAACACCATATATTTT | - | - | TRBJ1-3 | TRBV7-2